Included here is one T cell receptor beta chain sequence, with context. This clonotype showed up just a few times. Its antigen is not yet known. The record has no base qualities; no much larger clone is one base away. Libraries of naive CD8 T cells were built from anywhere between about 20,000 and 1,000,000 sorted cells, with 10%, 30% or 50% of the purified RNA used. Naive CD8 T cells, defined as CD8+CD4-CCR7+CD45RA+, were FACS-sorted into RLT Plus buffer on a BD FACSAria II. Detection sensitivity was tested by spiking Jurkat RNA equal to roughly 9 TCR copies' worth into samples containing about 19,000-1,000,000 naive CD8 T cells. Enrichment of CD8 T cells was performed with RosetteSep CD8+ T Cell Enrichment Cocktail and Ficoll-Paque, after which ACK red cell lysis was carried out. The method behind the library was PCR. The listed sequencing device is NextSeq 500. Bulk TCR libraries were generated as previously described, with the TCR primers listed in Table S5 used. Purification of total RNA was performed with the Qiagen AllPrep DNA/RNA kit. Before analysis, reads from multiple sequencing runs of the same library were pooled. As for the original processing: Reads were retained only if their TCR constant sequence matched exactly, and those retained reads were trimmed to 150 nt and grouped according to their 12-nt molecular barcodes. Reads within each barcode group were sub-clustered using a 15% Levenshtein threshold, and quality-weighted consensus sequences were constructed for each RNA molecule. Non-functional sequences were discarded, and so were lower-count sequences lying one edit away from another sequence. Barcode sub-clusters with fewer than 20% of the maximum read count were removed, based on fitting two negative binomial distributions. TCRdb's own reprocessing of the public reads used fastp at Q25 and MiXCR and kept productive beta chains. Here each entry gathers all rows of one CDR3 protein and keeps the most common genes and DNA. TCRdb, not the original authors, processed these V and J calls. Within this sample are under 800,000 distinct CDR3 sequences, with roughly 27% of them counted one time only. 0.78% of the sample rests with the top ten.

This specimen belongs to a study of molecular identifiers for immune sequencing clone quantification (dated by TCRdb to between 2017 and 2018). Regarding the complete study: For a replicate experiment, the RNA from either approximately 20,000 or 100,000 naive CD8 T cells was divided into five aliquots, and four of those aliquots went on to sequencing. The study was a methods study using CD8 T cells to benchmark molecular-identifier clustering-based TCR repertoire sequencing (MIDCIRS) and TCR RNA copy counting.

Results the study describes overall, beyond this receptor: The naive libraries included spiked-in Jurkat TCR RNA (about nine copies' worth), and this Jurkat TCR RNA is not part of the donor repertoire. When barcode sub-clustering was not used, chimeric consensus sequences inflated TCR diversity, with chimeras reaching as high as 47%. Modeling gave 3 to 3.5 recovered TCR RNA copies per cell versus 9.5 to 10 by digital PCR, implying approximately 30% capture efficiency. In CMV-specific effector cells, clones with more than 20 RNA copies accounted for over 99% of molecules, whereas in naive cells such clones accounted for under 1%. Highly expanded clone sizes could be underestimated if identical TCR molecules share a barcode. Spiked-in Jurkat TCR RNA equal to a single cell's worth was reported to be detectable even within one million naive CD8 T cells.

From V the trimming removes 6 bases and from J it removes 8 bases, while the gene matches leave 7 bases of the junction unaccounted for. For CDR1 and CDR2, the germline V gene lists MDHEN and SYDVKM. Counted from cysteine to phenylalanine, this CDR3 has 14 amino acids. The entry retains the CDR3 DNA only, 42 bases that are in frame from base 1. What was sequenced was naive CD8+ T cells from blood, with Jurkat cell RNA spiked in. Per the publication, the cell subset or site label means: FACS-sorted CD8+CD4-CCR7+CD45RA+ naive T cells. This clonotype originated in a human donor in good health. Some libraries in this study had Jurkat cell RNA spiked in. In this chain, TRBV28 is recombined with TRBJ2-1, with TRBD1 identical over 10 junction bases. The CDR3 corresponds to CASSRQGAKDEQFF. The DNA sequence reads TGTGCCAGCAGCCGACAGGGGGCAAAGGATGAGCAGTTCTTC.